The 30 T cell receptor beta chains below were found in one sample sequenced in a study of T cell repertoires and HLA-DP antigens. Generated by immunoSEQ multiplex PCR, the TCRdb table keeps only in-frame clones and is missing some. This table has 75,000 to 90,000 clones, roughly 86% appearing once. What these receptors recognize is not known. Sequencing was carried out using CD4+ T cells from PBMCs. These receptors came from a man aged 50 or older in good health and CMV-seronegative.

V usage is TRBV6-1 and J usage is TRBJ2-3; 10 bases fit TRBD2. Germline V lookup: CDR1 MNHNS, CDR2 SASEGT. The CDR3 has 15 amino acids. Trimming cost V 2 bases and J 4 bases; bases outside gene matches: 3. CDR3 residues: CASSELAGAADTQYF. The CDR3 DNA follows: TGTGCCAGCAGTGAACTAGCGGGAGCAGCAGATACGCAGTATTTT.

The chain joins TRBV7-2 to TRBJ2-3; TRBD2 matches at 7 bases. V gave up 5 bases and J gave up 6 bases; unmatched junction bases: 11. The CDR3 is 15 amino acids. Germline values: CDR1 SGHTA, CDR2 FQGNSA. CDR3 DNA sequence: TGTGCCAGCAGCCGGTCGGCTAGCGGCATTGATACGCAGTATTTT. Translation gives CASSRSASGIDTQYF.

The chain links TRBV6-4 to TRBJ2-7, with 10 bases aligning to TRBD2. The CDR3 has 16 amino acids. V shed 6 bases, J shed 6 bases, and the junction held 14 bases outside the gene matches. The germline CDR1 and CDR2 sequences are MRHNA and SNTAGT. The CDR3 sequence is CASSPAAGGIVSEQYF. The CDR3, as DNA: TGTGCCAGCAGCCCAGCAGCGGGAGGGATAGTCTCCGAGCAGTACTTC.

This chain connects TRBV28 to TRBJ2-1; 9 bases fit TRBD2. The junction had 6 bases not matched to a gene; V was cut back by 6 bases and J by 6 bases. The CDR3 has 14 residues. Germline CDR1 reads MDHEN; CDR2 reads SYDVKM. CDR3 in amino acids: CASSGGRALNEQFF. CDR3 coding DNA: TGTGCCAGCAGCGGCGGGAGGGCTCTCAATGAGCAGTTCTTC.

This clone occurred a few times. CDR3 in DNA: TGTGCCAGTACTCAGGAATGGGGGGCTGCTGGAAACACCATATATTTT. Residues: CASTQEWGAAGNTIYF. J is TRBJ1-3 and V is TRBV19, with a weak D call TRBD1 (6 bases). Trimming removed 7 bases at V and 2 bases at J, with 18 bases between. The V gene's germline CDR1 is LNHDA and CDR2 SQIVND (reference sequence). CDR3 length: 16 residues.

J is TRBJ2-3 and V is TRBV9; D is unclear. The CDR3 runs 16 residues. Germline CDR1 and CDR2: SGDLS and YYNGEE. Trimming took 0 bases from V and 2 from J, leaving 13 bases between them. This chain's CDR3 is CASSVAPRLNTDTQYF. As DNA, the CDR3 is TGTGCCAGCAGCGTAGCTCCCCGACTGAACACAGATACGCAGTATTTT.

The gene calls are TRBV9 and TRBJ2-2; D possibly corresponds to TRBD2 (6 bases). There are 15 residues in the CDR3. Per germline, CDR1 SGDLS and CDR2 YYNGEE. V was shortened by 4 bases and J by 8 bases, with 18 bases between the two germline ends. CDR3 nucleotide sequence: TGTGCCAGCAGCTTAACGACTACTAGCACAGGGGAGCTGTTTTTT. It yields the protein CASSLTTTSTGELFF.

This chain joins TRBV28 and TRBJ2-1; 15 positions match TRBD2. V dropped 3 bases and J dropped 3; count of bases not matched to a gene: 21. Germline loops: CDR1 MDHEN, CDR2 SYDVKM. The CDR3 extends over 23 amino acids. This CDR3 reads CASSFTFPGTSGRRERGYNEQFF. CDR3 bases: TGTGCCAGCAGTTTCACCTTCCCCGGGACTAGCGGGAGGCGTGAGCGTGGCTACAATGAGCAGTTCTTC. Full variable domain (rest looked up from reference TRBV28 and TRBJ2-1): DVKVTQSSRYLVKRTGEKVFLECVQDMDHENMFWYRQDPGLGLRLIYFSYDVKMKEKGDIPEGYSVSREKKERFSLILESASTNQTSMYLCASSFTFPGTSGRRERGYNEQFFGPGTRLTVL.

The chain is built from TRBV18 and TRBJ1-2; D gene unclear. This CDR3 spans 13 amino acids. From germline, CDR1 is KGHSH and CDR2 LQKENI. V gave up 1 base and J gave up 8 bases, with 11 bases separating them. The CDR3 DNA sequence: TGTGCCAGCTCACCACTAAAGGGTGACGGCTACACCTTC. This encodes CASSPLKGDGYTF.

This clone appeared a few times. The gene calls are TRBV19 and TRBJ1-5; the match to TRBD1 covers 9 bases. The CDR3 runs to 15 residues. With V trimmed by 7 bases and J by 2 bases, 6 bases remained unmatched. In germline, CDR1 is LNHDA, CDR2 SQIVND (reference sequence). CDR3 bases: TGTGCCAGTACCCTAGGGACAGGGCGCAATCAGCCCCAGCATTTT. Translation gives CASTLGTGRNQPQHF.

The chain employs TRBV7-9 and TRBJ2-2; D remains unclear. V lost 6 bases and J 5 bases, leaving 10 bases between the germline ends. There are 13 residues in the CDR3. Germline CDR1 SEHNR, CDR2 FQNEAQ (reference sequence). The CDR3 DNA is TGTGCCAGCAGATTTTTGGGAACCGGGGAGCTGTTTTTT. Encoded protein: CASRFLGTGELFF.

This clone appeared once. The chain links TRBV6-5 to TRBJ1-1, with no clear D. The CDR3 has 14 amino acids. The germline V gene encodes CDR1 MNHEY and CDR2 SVGAGI. V was cut by 5 bases and J by 0 bases, with 10 bases left in between. CDR3: CASSATSLNTEAFF. CDR3 in DNA: TGTGCCAGCAGTGCCACCTCCCTGAACACTGAAGCTTTCTTT.

This clone has only one observation. V gene TRBV9 combines with J gene TRBJ1-1, with D possibly being TRBD1 (5 bases). Trimming removed 3 bases at V and 6 bases at J, with 15 bases between. The CDR3 sequence is 14 residues long. Germline CDR1 SGDLS, CDR2 YYNGEE. CDR3 residues: CASSERQGSPEAFF. DNA for the CDR3: TGTGCCAGCAGCGAACGTCAGGGTTCCCCTGAAGCTTTCTTT.

The table lists this clone with a few counts. The rearrangement links TRBV5-4 to TRBJ1-5, with 7 bases aligning to TRBD1. From germline, CDR1 is SGHNT and CDR2 YYREEE (reference sequence). CDR3 length: 13 amino acids. V shed 4 bases and J 4 bases; nucleotides not matched to a gene: 2. CDR3 sequence (DNA): TGTGCCAGCAGCCCGGGACAGAATCAGCCCCAGCATTTT. Translation: CASSPGQNQPQHF. The complete variable domain, with remaining parts taken from reference TRBV5-4 and TRBJ1-5, reads ETGVTQSPTHLIKTRGQQVTLRCSSQSGHNTVSWYQQALGQGPQFIFQYYREEENGRGNFPPRFSGLQFPNYSSELNVNALELDDSALYLCASSPGQNQPQHFGDGTRLSIL.

The chain has TRBV27 and TRBJ2-3; unclear D gene. Trimming left V 5 bases short and J 6 bases short, with 18 bases between. Germline V lookup: CDR1 MNHEY, CDR2 SMNVEV (reference sequence). The CDR3 contains 15 residues. The CDR3 region is CASSPFRTGTDTQYF. CDR3 in DNA: TGTGCCAGCAGTCCCTTCAGAACTGGTACGGATACGCAGTATTTT.

The chain has TRBV11-2 and TRBJ1-2; D is perhaps TRBD1 (6 bases). The V end was cut by 3 bases, the J end by 1 base, with 12 bases between. This CDR3 comprises 15 residues. Germline CDR1 and CDR2: SGHAT and FQNNGV. The CDR3 spells CASSFSGVDNYGYTF. The CDR3 nucleotides are TGTGCCAGCAGCTTTTCAGGGGTCGATAACTATGGCTACACCTTC.

V gene TRBV11-3 combines with J gene TRBJ1-2; the D gene is possibly TRBD1 (5 bases). CDR1 and CDR2 (germline): SGHNT, YENEEA. The CDR3 runs 14 residues. The CDR3 DNA follows: TGTGTTAGACGGGAGGGGCCGTCGGACTATGGCTACACCTTC. Translation gives CVRREGPSDYGYTF.

The chain links TRBV11-2 to TRBJ1-2; D might be TRBD1 (5 bases). Germline values: CDR1 SGHAT, CDR2 FQNNGV. V lost 4 bases and J lost 8, with 17 bases in between. The CDR3 is made up of 14 amino acids. CDR3 region: CASSSWGGAEGYTF. DNA for the CDR3: TGTGCCAGCAGCTCCTGGGGTGGGGCAGAGGGCTACACCTTC. Full variable domain (remainder filled in from reference TRBV11-2 and TRBJ1-2): EAGVAQSPRYKIIEKRQSVAFWCNPISGHATLYWYQQILGQGPKLLIQFQNNGVVDDSQLPKDRFSAERLKGVDSTLKIQPAKLEDSAVYLCASSSWGGAEGYTFGSGTRLTVV.

This clone has a single count. The chain recombines TRBV5-4 with TRBJ2-5; no reliable D call. This CDR3 has 12 residues. V was clipped by 4 bases and J by 5 bases, with 9 bases between them. Germline assignment: CDR1 SGHNT and CDR2 YYREEE (reference sequence). CDR3 sequence: CASSIPKETQYF. The CDR3 DNA reads TGTGCCAGCAGCATTCCTAAGGAGACCCAGTACTTC. Complete variable domain (other parts from reference TRBV5-4 and TRBJ2-5): ETGVTQSPTHLIKTRGQQVTLRCSSQSGHNTVSWYQQALGQGPQFIFQYYREEENGRGNFPPRFSGLQFPNYSSELNVNALELDDSALYLCASSIPKETQYFGPGTRLLVL.

By share, this clone counts as medium-sized. The rearrangement joins TRBV6-5 to TRBJ2-7; no reliable D call. In germline, CDR1 is MNHEY, CDR2 SVGAGI. The ends were cut back, 6 bases at V and 6 bases at J, with 9 bases in the middle. The CDR3 sequence is 11 residues long. CDR3 protein: CASSQASEQYF. The CDR3 region has the DNA TGTGCCAGCAGCCAAGCTAGCGAGCAGTACTTC.

CDR3 in DNA: TGTGCCATCAGTGAGTCCCCTCAGGACAGGGGGTTTGGCGGGGAGCTGTTTTTT. Protein: CAISESPQDRGFGGELFF. The chain joins TRBV10-3 to TRBJ2-2; TRBD1 aligns across 10 bases. This CDR3 is 18 amino acids long. The J segment lost 7 bases and the V segment lost 0 bases, leaving 11 bases of the junction unmatched. CDR1 is ENHRY and CDR2 is SYGVKD in the germline V gene.

The V call is TRBV7-8, the J call TRBJ2-7; 7 nucleotides align to TRBD1. V lost 4 bases to trimming and J lost 7 bases; unmatched junction nucleotides: 10. Germline V gene sequence: CDR1 SGHVS, CDR2 FQNEAQ. This CDR3 spans 14 amino acids. The CDR3, as DNA: TGTGCCAGCAGCTCGCAGGGGGTAGCGAGGGAGCAGTACTTC. Protein product: CASSSQGVAREQYF.

The chain combines TRBV7-9 with TRBJ1-4; no firm D call. The CDR3 loop spans 15 amino acids. The germline V and J ends were trimmed by 5 bases and 0 bases, with 10 bases remaining between them. Per germline, CDR1 SEHNR and CDR2 FQNEAQ (reference sequence). In nucleotides, the CDR3 is TGTGCCAGCAGCCGAGTGGGAGCAACTAATGAAAAACTGTTTTTT. This translates into CASSRVGATNEKLFF.

The chain joins TRBV28 to TRBJ1-2; 8 bases are a match to TRBD1. The CDR3 is 15 amino acids. Germline-derived CDR1 and CDR2 are MDHEN and SYDVKM. V lost 5 bases, J lost 5 bases, and 10 bases stayed unmatched. CDR3 region: CASSGGTGAFYGYTF. The CDR3 nucleotides are TGTGCCAGCAGTGGAGGGACAGGAGCCTTTTATGGCTACACCTTC.

J is TRBJ1-1 and V is TRBV7-9, with unresolved D. Between the trimmed V and J ends, which lost 0 bases and 5 bases, there was a span of 7 bases. CDR1 is SEHNR, CDR2 FQNEAQ, per germline (reference sequence). The CDR3 consists of 13 residues. CDR3: CASSLAGATEAFF. CDR3 nucleotides: TGTGCCAGCAGCTTAGCGGGCGCAACTGAAGCTTTCTTT.

This sequence joins TRBV28 and TRBJ2-7; 9 bases are shared with TRBD1. The germline gives CDR1 MDHEN, CDR2 SYDVKM. This CDR3 is 16 amino acids long. V lost 6 bases, J lost 3 bases, and 12 bases stayed unmatched. This CDR3 reads CASSLQPGQGHYEQYF. The CDR3 DNA follows: TGTGCCAGCAGCCTTCAACCGGGACAGGGTCACTACGAGCAGTACTTC. Together with reference TRBV28 and TRBJ2-7, the CDR3 gives the full variable domain: DVKVTQSSRYLVKRTGEKVFLECVQDMDHENMFWYRQDPGLGLRLIYFSYDVKMKEKGDIPEGYSVSREKKERFSLILESASTNQTSMYLCASSLQPGQGHYEQYFGPGTRLTVT.

This chain links TRBV2 with TRBJ1-3; D not resolved. The germline gives CDR1 SNHLY, CDR2 FYNNEI. Trimming took off 3 bases at V and 3 bases at J, with 3 bases between the two ends. The CDR3 length is 12 residues. The CDR3 sequence is CASSEVGNTIYF. Written as DNA, the CDR3 is TGTGCCAGCAGTGAGGTTGGAAACACCATATATTTT.

The chain employs TRBV6-1 and TRBJ2-1, with D possibly being TRBD2 (6 bases). Germline V gives CDR1 MNHNS, CDR2 SASEGT. This CDR3 has 14 amino acids. V was pared by 6 bases and J by 6 bases, with 15 bases between. The CDR3 sequence is CASRLTSWGNEQFF. The CDR3 DNA is TGTGCCAGCAGGCTGACTAGTTGGGGCAATGAGCAGTTCTTC.

V usage is TRBV7-6 and J usage is TRBJ1-4; D perhaps matches TRBD1 (5 bases). Germline CDR1 is SGHVS and CDR2 is FNYEAQ. The CDR3 runs to 15 residues. V was trimmed by 0 bases and J by 7 bases, leaving 12 bases between them. In nucleotides, the CDR3 is TGTGCCAGCAGCTTAGCGGCGCAGGGAGTTGAAAAACTGTTTTTT. It specifies CASSLAAQGVEKLFF.

This chain joins TRBV11-2 and TRBJ2-3, with 8 bases identical to TRBD2. The germline V gene encodes CDR1 SGHAT and CDR2 FQNNGV. This CDR3 is built from 14 residues. V lost 5 bases to trimming and J lost 4 bases; unmatched junction nucleotides: 5. CDR3 in amino acids: CASSASGGADTQYF. DNA of the CDR3: TGTGCCAGCAGCGCCTCGGGGGGGGCAGATACGCAGTATTTT.